One sample yielded the 13 T cell receptor beta chains listed below, sequenced in a study of T-cell reconstitution after alpha-beta-depleted transplantation in children (TCRdb year 2016). According to the study, the label for this sample's treatment or condition signals: allogeneic hematopoietic cell transplantation with graft depleted of TCRalphabeta T cells and CD19 B cells. Library creation used PCR. Sequencing instrument: Illumina HiSeq 2500. To normalize quantification of the TCRbeta repertoire, the TCR libraries were built with molecular barcoding that relied on unique molecular identifiers. In TCRdb, the public reads were trimmed at Q25 with fastp and aligned with MiXCR, with productive beta chains retained. Entries are consolidated by CDR3 protein sequence, retaining the most common genes and DNA. Within this sample are about 980,000 distinct CDR3 sequences, with about 26% of them counted one time only. The ten largest clones represent under 30% of the sample.

Material: PBMCs, mostly from graft donor cells, obtained 360 days after TCRalphabeta/CD19-depleted stem cell transplant. The receptors shown here come from a boy under two years old who had a stem cell transplant for SCID, so the T cells may come from the graft donor.

The genes are TRBV9 and TRBJ2-2; D gene unclear. This CDR3 spans 16 amino acids. Between the trimmed V and J ends, which lost 0 bases and 1 base, there was a span of 10 bases. Germline V lookup: CDR1 SGDLS, CDR2 YYNGEE. The CDR3 DNA follows: TGTGCCAGCAGCGTAGAGTGGCCAGTGAACACCGGGGAGCTGTTTTTT. Residues: CASSVEWPVNTGELFF.

This clonotype has a handful of counts. The V call is TRBV4-1, the J call TRBJ2-7, with D possibly TRBD1 on 5 matching bases. Looked up from germline, CDR1 is MGHRA and CDR2 is YSYEKL. The germline V and J ends were trimmed by 2 bases and 3 bases, with 11 bases remaining between them. CDR3 length: 14 amino acids. As DNA, the CDR3 is TGCGCCAGCAGCCAAAATTCAGGGAACTACGAGCAGTACTTC. This sequence encodes CASSQNSGNYEQYF.

The CDR3: CASSSGTSGTSSYNEQFF. CDR3 in DNA: TGTGCCAGCAGTTCCGGGACTAGCGGGACAAGCTCCTACAATGAGCAGTTCTTC. The V and J genes are TRBV2 and TRBJ2-1, with 13 nucleotides matching TRBD2. From germline, CDR1 is SNHLY and CDR2 FYNNEI. Trimming took 5 bases from V and 0 from J; bases not matched to a gene: 7. The CDR3 is 18 amino acids.

This clonotype showed up just a few times. The J gene is TRBJ2-1, the V gene TRBV12-3 or TRBV12-4; D possibly corresponds to TRBD1 (6 bases). V was pared by 6 bases and J by 2 bases, with 14 bases between. There are 15 residues in the CDR3. The CDR3 sequence is CASSQTGFTYNEQFF. Written as DNA, the CDR3 is TGTGCCAGCAGCCAGACAGGTTTTACCTACAATGAGCAGTTCTTC.

In nucleotides, the CDR3 is TGTGCCAGCAGCCAAGAAGGGGCGTCTGGAAACACCATATATTTT. Its translation: CASSQEGASGNTIYF. V usage is TRBV4-2 and J usage is TRBJ1-3; TRBD1 might be the D (5 bases). The CDR3 totals 15 residues. Germline-derived CDR1 and CDR2 are LGHNA and YNFKEQ. The V gene lost 0 bases and the J gene lost 1 base, with 7 bases spanning the gap.

The chain uses TRBV4-3 and TRBJ1-4; TRBD1 is a possible D gene (5 bases). The V gene lost 0 bases and the J gene lost 3 bases, with 8 bases spanning the gap. This CDR3 contains 15 residues. Germline CDR1 is LGHNA and CDR2 is YSLEER. The CDR3 nucleotides read TGCGCCAGCAGCCAAGACCGAGGGGCTAATGAAAAACTGTTTTTT. It translates to CASSQDRGANEKLFF.

This clonotype was observed a few times. The CDR3 sequence: CAISESGSALVGSYEQYF. The DNA for the CDR3 is TGTGCCATCAGTGAGTCCGGTTCTGCGCTCGTGGGCTCCTACGAGCAGTACTTC. The chain joins TRBV10-3 to TRBJ2-7; D ambiguous. The CDR3 contains 18 residues. The germline gives CDR1 ENHRY, CDR2 SYGVKD. With 0 bases removed from V and 0 bases from J, the gap between germline ends came to 18 bases.

The chain couples TRBV3-1 to TRBJ2-2; TRBD2 aligns across 11 bases. This CDR3 has 18 amino acids. From germline, CDR1 is LGHDT and CDR2 YNNKEL (reference sequence). Trimming removed 5 bases from V and 6 bases from J; junction bases left unmatched: 14. CDR3 sequence reads: CASSGRNSGGASPGELFF. The CDR3 bases are TGTGCCAGCAGCGGACGTAATAGCGGGGGGGCCTCCCCCGGGGAGCTGTTTTTT.

This clonotype was picked up a small number of times. J is TRBJ2-3 and V is TRBV5-1, with a weak D call TRBD1 (5 bases). Germline CDR1 and CDR2: SGHRS and YFSETQ. The CDR3 runs to 13 residues. Trimming left V 0 bases short and J 9 bases short, with 11 bases between. Here the CDR3 DNA reads TGCGCCAGCAGCTTGGAAGGCAGGGTAACGCAGTATTTT. Its protein is CASSLEGRVTQYF. The full variable domain, completed using reference TRBV5-1 and TRBJ2-3, is KAGVTQTPRYLIKTRGQQVTLSCSPISGHRSVSWYQQTPGQGLQFLFEYFSETQRNKGNFPGRFSGRQFSNSRSEMNVSTLELGDSALYLCASSLEGRVTQYFGPGTRLTVL.

The V gene is TRBV18, the J gene TRBJ1-3; TRBD1 matches 8 bases. This CDR3 has 17 amino acids. Germline V gene lookup returns CDR1 KGHSH and CDR2 LQKENI. V lost 4 bases to trimming and J lost 0 bases; unmatched junction nucleotides: 8. CDR3 sequence: CASSHPGQESSGNTIYF. CDR3 nucleotides: TGTGCCAGCTCACACCCGGGACAGGAGTCCTCTGGAAACACCATATATTTT.

The chain carries TRBV11-2 and TRBJ2-1, with 10 bases matching TRBD2. Trimming took 0 bases from V and 0 from J; bases not matched to a gene: 2. Germline assignment: CDR1 SGHAT and CDR2 FQNNGV. The CDR3 consists of 17 residues. The chain's CDR3 is CASSLELAGYSYNEQFF. The CDR3 DNA sequence: TGTGCCAGCAGCTTAGAACTAGCGGGGTACTCCTACAATGAGCAGTTCTTC.

This clonotype was seen a few times. J is TRBJ2-7 and V is TRBV11-2; D tentatively reads TRBD1 or TRBD2 (5 bases each). CDR3 length: 15 residues. V dropped 2 bases and J dropped 5 bases, with 16 bases sitting between them. Germline-derived CDR1 and CDR2 are SGHAT and FQNNGV. The CDR3 spells CASSLILSRGDEQYF. CDR3 in DNA: TGTGCCAGCAGCTTAATCCTATCTAGAGGGGACGAGCAGTACTTC.

The chain links TRBV6-5 to TRBJ2-2; the D gene is possibly TRBD1 (5 bases). V was shortened by 2 bases and J by 2 bases, with 9 bases between the two germline ends. The CDR3 covers 15 residues. The germline V gene encodes CDR1 MNHEY and CDR2 SVGAGI. This chain's CDR3 is CASSYEDTNTGELFF. CDR3 bases: TGTGCCAGCAGTTACGAGGACACCAACACCGGGGAGCTGTTTTTT.